Listed below are T cell receptor beta chains from one sample, sequenced in a study of post-analysis software for immune sequencing data. TCRdb ran MiXCR on the PCR reads and lists one entry per CDR3 protein. The sample has about 430,000 distinct CDR3 sequences, approximately 42% seen once. The sequenced sample consisted of blood. These receptors were obtained from a girl aged 2 to 10 with multiple sclerosis. The CDR3 runs from the conserved cysteine through the conserved F or W. D genes are given only for firm matches. Clone size is not always given. Where it is, it says once, few, many or a class for expanded clones.

CDR3 DNA: TGCGCCAGCACCTTGACAGGGCCGACAGATACGCAGTATTTT
CDR3 protein: CASTLTGPTDTQYF
V gene: TRBV5-1
clone size: NA
D gene: TRBD1
J gene: TRBJ2-3

CDR3 DNA: TGTGCCAGCAGAGGACAGGGGACGAACACCGGGGAGCTGTTTTTT
CDR3 protein: CASRGQGTNTGELFF
V gene: TRBV2
clone size: NA
D gene: TRBD1
J gene: TRBJ2-2

CDR3 DNA: TGTGCCAGTAGTGTCCGCGGAGCCAATCAGCCCCAGCATTTT
CDR3 protein: CASSVRGANQPQHF
V gene: TRBV19
clone size: once
D gene: NA
J gene: TRBJ1-5

CDR3 DNA: TGTGCCAGCAGCTTAGAGACAGGGGTAAACACTGAAGCTTTCTTT
CDR3 protein: CASSLETGVNTEAFF
V gene: TRBV7-9
clone size: few
D gene: TRBD1
J gene: TRBJ1-1

CDR3 DNA: TGCGCCAGCAGCAACCGGGACGGGAACACTGAAGCTTTCTTT
CDR3 protein: CASSNRDGNTEAFF
V gene: TRBV5-1
clone size: once
D gene: NA
J gene: TRBJ1-1

CDR3 DNA: TGTGCCAGCAGTAAATCTAGCGGAAGAGCAGATACGCAGTATTTT
CDR3 protein: CASSKSSGRADTQYF
V gene: TRBV12-3/TRBV12-4
clone size: NA
D gene: TRBD2
J gene: TRBJ2-3

CDR3 DNA: TGTGCCAGCAGTTTCCGCTGGGGATACCAGAGCAATGAGCAGTTCTTC
CDR3 protein: CASSFRWGYQSNEQFF
V gene: TRBV27
clone size: NA
D gene: NA
J gene: TRBJ2-1

CDR3 DNA: TGCAGCGTTGAGCCAAGCTCCAAGGATACGCAGTATTTT
CDR3 protein: CSVEPSSKDTQYF
V gene: TRBV29-1
clone size: once
D gene: NA
J gene: TRBJ2-3

CDR3 DNA: TGCAGTGCCAACCCAGGGTCAGCCAAAAACATTCAGTACTTC
CDR3 protein: CSANPGSAKNIQYF
V gene: TRBV20-1
clone size: NA
D gene: NA
J gene: TRBJ2-4

CDR3 DNA: TGTGCCAGCAGCACTCACCAGGGAGCGACCCAGTACTTC
CDR3 protein: CASSTHQGATQYF
V gene: TRBV12-3/TRBV12-4
clone size: once
D gene: NA
J gene: TRBJ2-5

CDR3 DNA: TGCGCCAGCAAGGGGGGCAGGGCTCTCTACAATGAGCAGTTCTTC
CDR3 protein: CASKGGRALYNEQFF
V gene: TRBV5-1
clone size: few
D gene: NA
J gene: TRBJ2-1

CDR3 DNA: TGTGCCAGCAGCTTGGAGGGGGCGAACACTGAAGCTTTCTTT
CDR3 protein: CASSLEGANTEAFF
V gene: TRBV5-6
clone size: NA
D gene: TRBD1
J gene: TRBJ1-1

CDR3 DNA: TGTGCCAGCAGCGTAATGGGACTAGCGGGAAATGAGCAGTTCTTC
CDR3 protein: CASSVMGLAGNEQFF
V gene: TRBV9
clone size: NA
D gene: TRBD2
J gene: TRBJ2-1

CDR3 DNA: TGTGCCAGCAGTTCCCGGGAGGACTCCTACAATGAGCAGTTCTTC
CDR3 protein: CASSSREDSYNEQFF
V gene: TRBV12-3/TRBV12-4
clone size: once
D gene: TRBD2
J gene: TRBJ2-1

CDR3 DNA: TGTGCCAGCAGACCCAAACCCAGGGACCAGTACCAAGAGACCCAGTACTTC
CDR3 protein: CASRPKPRDQYQETQYF
V gene: TRBV12-3/TRBV12-4
clone size: NA
D gene: NA
J gene: TRBJ2-5

CDR3 DNA: TGCGCCAGCAGCAATAGGACGGGGGGGAACACTGAAGCTTTCTTT
CDR3 protein: CASSNRTGGNTEAFF
V gene: TRBV4-1
clone size: NA
D gene: NA
J gene: TRBJ1-1

CDR3 DNA: TGCGCCAGCAGCTTGGGGGAATCCTACGAGCAGTACTTC
CDR3 protein: CASSLGESYEQYF
V gene: TRBV5-1
clone size: many
D gene: NA
J gene: TRBJ2-7

CDR3 DNA: TGTGCCAGCAGTCCCCGAGGTAGGGGAATCAATGAGCAGTTCTTC
CDR3 protein: CASSPRGRGINEQFF
V gene: TRBV28
clone size: few
D gene: NA
J gene: TRBJ2-1

CDR3 DNA: TGCGCCAGCATCGCCGGGACAGCCGACTACAATGAGCAGTTCTTC
CDR3 protein: CASIAGTADYNEQFF
V gene: TRBV5-1
clone size: few
D gene: TRBD1
J gene: TRBJ2-1

CDR3 DNA: TGTGCCAGCAGTTACTCGAGGGCTAGCGGGATAGGGGTAGATACGCAGTATTTT
CDR3 protein: CASSYSRASGIGVDTQYF
V gene: TRBV6-5
clone size: NA
D gene: TRBD2
J gene: TRBJ2-3

CDR3 DNA: TGTGCCAGCACTTCCTACAGGGCTGAGCAGTTCTTC
CDR3 protein: CASTSYRAEQFF
V gene: TRBV6-5
clone size: few
D gene: NA
J gene: TRBJ2-1

CDR3 DNA: TGCAGTGCTCCCGGGACTAGTACAGATACGCAGTATTTT
CDR3 protein: CSAPGTSTDTQYF
V gene: TRBV20-1
clone size: NA
D gene: TRBD2
J gene: TRBJ2-3

CDR3 DNA: TGCAGCTGCAGGGGTTTGACCTACGAGCAGTACTTC
CDR3 protein: CSCRGLTYEQYF
V gene: TRBV29-1
clone size: few
D gene: NA
J gene: TRBJ2-7

CDR3 DNA: TGTGCCAGCAGTTACGCCTATGGACAGGGGTATGGCTACACCTTC
CDR3 protein: CASSYAYGQGYGYTF
V gene: TRBV6-5
clone size: few
D gene: TRBD1
J gene: TRBJ1-2

CDR3 DNA: TGCGCCAGCAGCCAAGTTCCCAGGGGGGGGACTGAAGCTTTCTTT
CDR3 protein: CASSQVPRGGTEAFF
V gene: TRBV4-3
clone size: few
D gene: TRBD1
J gene: TRBJ1-1

CDR3 DNA: TGTGCCAGCAGCGCGGTAGAGAGGGAAAAACTGTTTTTT
CDR3 protein: CASSAVEREKLFF
V gene: TRBV2
clone size: NA
D gene: NA
J gene: TRBJ1-4

CDR3 DNA: TGCGCCAGCAGCCATCCCGCCCGGCCACCTGAAGCTTTCTTT
CDR3 protein: CASSHPARPPEAFF
V gene: TRBV4-1
clone size: few
D gene: NA
J gene: TRBJ1-1

CDR3 DNA: TGCAGCGTCAAACAGAGAGCCAAAAACATTCAGTACTTC
CDR3 protein: CSVKQRAKNIQYF
V gene: TRBV29-1
clone size: many
D gene: NA
J gene: TRBJ2-4

CDR3 DNA: TGTGCCAGCAGCTTCTCCACGTACTCTGGGGCCAACGTCCTGACTTTC
CDR3 protein: CASSFSTYSGANVLTF
V gene: TRBV7-8
clone size: few
D gene: NA
J gene: TRBJ2-6

CDR3 DNA: TGTGCCAGCAGTGGTGGGAGGGCCGGTCGCAATGAGCAGTTCTTC
CDR3 protein: CASSGGRAGRNEQFF
V gene: TRBV6-2/TRBV6-3
clone size: NA
D gene: TRBD2
J gene: TRBJ2-1

CDR3 DNA: TGCGCCAGCAGCCGGCCTAGGACAGGGAACCCCCTAAATTACAATGAGCAGTTCTTC
CDR3 protein: CASSRPRTGNPLNYNEQFF
V gene: TRBV4-1
clone size: NA
D gene: TRBD1
J gene: TRBJ2-1

CDR3 DNA: TGTGCCAGCAGATCAGGACGCCTAGCCAAAAACATTCAGTACTTC
CDR3 protein: CASRSGRLAKNIQYF
V gene: TRBV6-5
clone size: NA
D gene: NA
J gene: TRBJ2-4

CDR3 DNA: TGTGCCAGCAGCCAAGAGCGCAGCTCCTACGAGCAGTACTTC
CDR3 protein: CASSQERSSYEQYF
V gene: TRBV14
clone size: NA
D gene: NA
J gene: TRBJ2-7

CDR3 DNA: TGTGCCAGCAGTTCTTCCGGGACCTACAATGAGCAGTTCTTC
CDR3 protein: CASSSSGTYNEQFF
V gene: TRBV6-5
clone size: many
D gene: NA
J gene: TRBJ2-1

CDR3 DNA: TGTGCCAGCAGCCATTCTAGCGGAGGCTCCTACAATGAGCAGTACTTC
CDR3 protein: CASSHSSGGSYNEQYF
V gene: TRBV28
clone size: NA
D gene: TRBD2
J gene: TRBJ2-7

CDR3 DNA: TGTGCCAGCTCACCACCGACTAGTGGAGGAGATACGCAGTATTTT
CDR3 protein: CASSPPTSGGDTQYF
V gene: TRBV18
clone size: NA
D gene: NA
J gene: TRBJ2-3

CDR3 DNA: TGTGCCAGCAGTCGTGGGAGGCTAGGCACAGATACGCAGTATTTT
CDR3 protein: CASSRGRLGTDTQYF
V gene: TRBV27
clone size: NA
D gene: NA
J gene: TRBJ2-3

CDR3 DNA: TGCGCCAGCAGGGCCGGGACAGGGCATAACTATGGCTACACCTTC
CDR3 protein: CASRAGTGHNYGYTF
V gene: TRBV5-1
clone size: once
D gene: TRBD1
J gene: TRBJ1-2

CDR3 DNA: TGTGCCAGCAGCGAAACGGGCGGGAGGGATTTCTACGAGCAGTACTTC
CDR3 protein: CASSETGGRDFYEQYF
V gene: TRBV7-6
clone size: NA
D gene: TRBD2
J gene: TRBJ2-7

CDR3 DNA: TGTGCCACCAGTGATAGGACAGGGGCCCGGTTTCAGCCCCAGCATTTT
CDR3 protein: CATSDRTGARFQPQHF
V gene: TRBV24-1
clone size: once
D gene: TRBD1
J gene: TRBJ1-5

CDR3 DNA: TGTGCCAGCAGCGTAGGACCCGCAGGGGGTTCCTACGAGCAGTACTTC
CDR3 protein: CASSVGPAGGSYEQYF
V gene: TRBV9
clone size: few
D gene: TRBD1
J gene: TRBJ2-7

CDR3 DNA: TGTGCCAGCAGTCCGGATCGGACAGGTTGGTCCTACAATGAGCAGTTCTTC
CDR3 protein: CASSPDRTGWSYNEQFF
V gene: TRBV27
clone size: NA
D gene: TRBD1
J gene: TRBJ2-1

CDR3 DNA: TGTGCCAGCAGCTTTTCGAGCGGGGGGGCCCCCTACAATGAGCAGTTCTTC
CDR3 protein: CASSFSSGGAPYNEQFF
V gene: TRBV7-2
clone size: few
D gene: TRBD2
J gene: TRBJ2-1

CDR3 DNA: TGTGCCAGCAGTTGGCTGGGATTAGGCAGGGCCAACTATGGCTACACCTTC
CDR3 protein: CASSWLGLGRANYGYTF
V gene: TRBV12-3/TRBV12-4
clone size: NA
D gene: NA
J gene: TRBJ1-2